These 17 T cell receptor beta chains originate from one sample sequenced in a study of patients and donors after allogeneic stem cell transplantation. In TCRdb, the RT-PCR reads were re-called with MiXCR into one record per CDR3 protein. Here the sample spans tens of thousands of distinct CDR3 sequences, 5% being singletons. The material sequenced was blood, either unsorted or a sorted T cell fraction (not recorded which). These receptors were obtained from a human donor who was either an allogeneic HSCT recipient or a stem cell or donor lymphocyte infusion donor (not recorded which). It is not recorded whose cells these are; they may come from a transplant donor.

This clonotype was recorded at least ten times. V is TRBV9 and J is TRBJ2-5; 12 nucleotides align to TRBD2. This CDR3 has 16 amino acids. CDR1 is SGDLS and CDR2 is YYNGEE in the germline V gene. With V trimmed by 3 bases and J by 4 bases, 7 bases remained unmatched. Here the CDR3 DNA reads TGTGCCAGCAGCGAAATGCCGGGACTAGCGGGAGAGACCCAGTACTTC. Translation: CASSEMPGLAGETQYF.

V is TRBV11-2 and J is TRBJ2-3; D is undetermined. CDR3 length: 13 amino acids. Between the trimmed V and J ends, which lost 1 base and 2 bases, there was a span of 4 bases. From germline, CDR1 is SGHAT and CDR2 FQNNGV. CDR3 amino acids: CASSLGFTDTQYF. The CDR3 bases are TGTGCCAGCAGCTTAGGGTTCACAGATACGCAGTATTTT. Full variable domain (remainder filled in from reference TRBV11-2 and TRBJ2-3): EAGVAQSPRYKIIEKRQSVAFWCNPISGHATLYWYQQILGQGPKLLIQFQNNGVVDDSQLPKDRFSAERLKGVDSTLKIQPAKLEDSAVYLCASSLGFTDTQYFGPGTRLTVL.

This clonotype was seen a handful of times. V and J are TRBV15 and TRBJ2-2; 8 nucleotides align to TRBD1. CDR1 LNHNV and CDR2 YYDKDF come from the germline V gene (reference sequence). Unmatched junction bases numbered 6, after V lost 7 bases and J lost 5 bases. The CDR3 is 14 amino acids. Written as DNA, the CDR3 is TGTGCCACCACAGCACAGGGGGGTACCGGGGAGCTGTTTTTT. It is translated as CATTAQGGTGELFF.

This clonotype showed up many times. The CDR3 protein is CASSQQKNSPLHF. As DNA, the CDR3 is TGTGCCAGTAGTCAACAGAAAAATTCACCCCTCCACTTT. The rearrangement uses TRBV19 and TRBJ1-6; D is unclear. The CDR3 is made up of 13 amino acids. The germline V gene has CDR1 LNHDA and CDR2 SQIVND (reference sequence). V dropped 5 bases and J dropped 7 bases, with 9 bases sitting between them. Complete variable domain (other parts from reference TRBV19 and TRBJ1-6): DGGITQSPKYLFRKEGQNVTLSCEQNLNHDAMYWYRQDPGQGLRLIYYSQIVNDFQKGDIAEGYSVSREKKESFPLTVTSAQKNPTAFYLCASSQQKNSPLHFGNGTRLTVT.

This clonotype was counted ten times or more. The rearrangement uses TRBV20-1 and TRBJ2-7; TRBD2 agrees at 7 bases. The V gene end was trimmed by 6 bases and the J gene end by 5 bases; junction bases not matched to a gene: 13. The CDR3 contains 14 residues. Looked up from germline, CDR1 is DFQATT and CDR2 is SNEGSKA (reference sequence). The CDR3 sequence: CSAPPFGGSNEQYF. In DNA form, the CDR3 reads TGCAGTGCCCCCCCTTTCGGGGGGAGTAACGAGCAGTACTTC.

This clonotype was observed many times. This chain joins TRBV3-1 and TRBJ1-1; 10 nucleotides match TRBD1. Germline V lookup: CDR1 LGHDT, CDR2 YNNKEL (reference sequence). J lost 1 base, V lost 1 base, and 9 bases had no gene match. The CDR3 is 18 residues long. This chain's CDR3 is CASSQARRGQGSNTEAFF. In nucleotides, the CDR3 is TGTGCCAGCAGCCAAGCCCGCCGGGGACAGGGGTCGAACACTGAAGCTTTCTTT.

In DNA, the CDR3 is TGTGCCAGCTCGGGACTAGCGGGGGGATACGAGCAGTACTTC. Translating it yields CASSGLAGGYEQYF. The chain carries TRBV2 and TRBJ2-7; 15 bases are shared with TRBD2. The CDR3 is made up of 14 amino acids. Germline values: CDR1 SNHLY, CDR2 FYNNEI. With V trimmed by 8 bases and J by 4 bases, 3 bases remained unmatched.

This clonotype is labeled as medium-sized. V usage is TRBV3-1 and J usage is TRBJ1-1; D is unresolved. V gave up 1 base and J gave up 0 bases, with 9 bases separating them. CDR1 is LGHDT, CDR2 YNNKEL, per germline (reference sequence). The CDR3 extends over 15 amino acids. CDR3 bases: TGTGCCAGCAGCCAAGGGGAGGTCATGAACACTGAAGCTTTCTTT. Protein product: CASSQGEVMNTEAFF.

This clonotype was seen only a few times. The rearrangement uses TRBV13 and TRBJ2-2; D is ambiguous. V was clipped by 4 bases and J by 8 bases, with 8 bases between them. The CDR3 consists of 12 residues. Germline assignment: CDR1 PRHDT and CDR2 FYEKMQ (reference sequence). The CDR3 sequence is CASSSPEGELFF. The CDR3 DNA reads as TGTGCCAGCAGCTCCCCAGAGGGGGAGCTGTTTTTT.

This clonotype was seen at least ten times. The chain employs TRBV18 and TRBJ1-5; no firm D call. The CDR3 covers 14 residues. CDR1 is KGHSH and CDR2 is LQKENI in the germline V gene. V was pared by 3 bases and J by 0 bases, with 6 bases between. The CDR3, as DNA: TGTGCCAGCTCACCCCAGAATAGCAATCAGCCCCAGCATTTT. Its protein product is CASSPQNSNQPQHF.

This clonotype was observed a handful of times. This chain uses TRBV5-1 with TRBJ2-7; 9 nucleotides agree with TRBD1. Germline CDR1 is SGHRS and CDR2 is YFSETQ. V lost 5 bases and J lost 1; bases outside the gene matches: 10. This CDR3 has 16 amino acids. CDR3 in DNA: TGCGCCAGCAGTGTCGGTCCGGGACAGGGATCCTACGAGCAGTACTTC. It translates to CASSVGPGQGSYEQYF.

This clonotype was picked up many times. V is TRBV20-1 and J is TRBJ2-6; possible D gene TRBD2, 6 bases. CDR1 and CDR2 (germline): DFQATT, SNEGSKA (reference sequence). The CDR3 totals 14 residues. Trimming removed 6 bases from V and 8 bases from J, with 17 bases in between. CDR3: CSALRKGRTNVLTF. The DNA for the CDR3 is TGCAGTGCCCTTAGGAAGGGGAGGACCAACGTCCTGACTTTC.

This clonotype was counted at least ten times. The rearrangement uses TRBV29-1 and TRBJ2-2; 8 bases agree with TRBD2. The CDR3 consists of 14 residues. From germline, CDR1 is SQVTM and CDR2 ANQGSEA. Trimming at V came to 6 bases and at J to 7 bases, leaving 10 bases not matched to a gene. The CDR3: CSVTGAGVGGELFF. As DNA, the CDR3 is TGCAGCGTCACAGGAGCGGGAGTCGGCGGGGAGCTGTTTTTT.

This clonotype has ten or more counts. This chain links TRBV10-1 with TRBJ2-7, with D possibly TRBD2 on 6 matching bases. The germline V gene has CDR1 WNHNN and CDR2 SYGVQD (reference sequence). This CDR3 has 13 residues. With 4 bases removed from V and 1 base from J, the gap between germline ends came to 8 bases. The CDR3 DNA sequence: TGCGCCAGCAGTGTTAGCGGATCCTACGAGCAGTACTTC. Encoded protein: CASSVSGSYEQYF.

This clonotype came up many times. This chain links TRBV20-1 with TRBJ1-5; D possibly corresponds to TRBD1 (6 bases). V was clipped by 7 bases and J by 0 bases, with 10 bases between them. CDR1 DFQATT and CDR2 SNEGSKA come from the germline V gene (reference sequence). The CDR3 totals 13 residues. The DNA for the CDR3 is TGCAGTGGGAAGGACAGTAGCAATCAGCCCCAGCATTTT. Protein product: CSGKDSSNQPQHF.

This clonotype occurred many times. The gene calls are TRBV4-1 and TRBJ2-7, with D possibly being TRBD1 (5 bases). CDR3 length equals 15 residues. The germline V and J ends were trimmed by 3 bases and 5 bases, with 17 bases remaining between them. Germline CDR1 is MGHRA and CDR2 is YSYEKL. CDR3: CASSHSQGADHEQYF. The CDR3 nucleotides are TGCGCCAGCAGCCATAGCCAGGGTGCTGACCACGAGCAGTACTTC.

This clonotype showed up many times. CDR3 nucleotide sequence: TGCAGTGCTAGAGGGGCCGTTAATTCACCCCTCCACTTT. It specifies CSARGAVNSPLHF. The chain combines TRBV20-1 with TRBJ1-6; D remains ambiguous. The V end lost 1 base, the J end lost 6 bases, and 7 bases lay between the germline ends. The germline CDR1 and CDR2 sequences are DFQATT and SNEGSKA (reference sequence). The length of the CDR3 is 13 residues.